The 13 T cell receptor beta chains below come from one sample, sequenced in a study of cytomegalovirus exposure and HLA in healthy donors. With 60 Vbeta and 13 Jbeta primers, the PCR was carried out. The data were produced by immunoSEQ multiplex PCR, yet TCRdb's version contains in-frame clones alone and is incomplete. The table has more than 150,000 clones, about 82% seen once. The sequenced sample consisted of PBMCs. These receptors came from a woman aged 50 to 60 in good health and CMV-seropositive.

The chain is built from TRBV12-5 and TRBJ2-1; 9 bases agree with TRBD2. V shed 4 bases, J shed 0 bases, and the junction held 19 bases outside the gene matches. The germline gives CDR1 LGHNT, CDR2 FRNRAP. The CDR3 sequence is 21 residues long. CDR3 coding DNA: TGTGCTAGTGGTTCCGGACGGCGGGGGCTAGCGGGGCTGAGCTCCTACAATGAGCAGTTCTTC. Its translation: CASGSGRRGLAGLSSYNEQFF.

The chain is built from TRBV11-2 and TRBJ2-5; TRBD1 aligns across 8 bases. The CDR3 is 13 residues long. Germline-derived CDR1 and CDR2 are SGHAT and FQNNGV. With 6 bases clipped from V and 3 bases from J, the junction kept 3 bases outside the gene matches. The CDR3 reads CASRTGAEETQYF. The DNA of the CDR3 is TGTGCCAGCAGGACAGGGGCCGAAGAGACCCAGTACTTC.

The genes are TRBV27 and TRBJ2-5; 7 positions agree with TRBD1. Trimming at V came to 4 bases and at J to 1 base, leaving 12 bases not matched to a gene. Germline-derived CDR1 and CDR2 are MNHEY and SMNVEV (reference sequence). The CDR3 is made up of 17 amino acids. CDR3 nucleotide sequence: TGTGCCAGCAGTTCCTTCCTCGGAAGGACAGGCCAAGAGACCCAGTACTTC. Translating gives CASSSFLGRTGQETQYF.

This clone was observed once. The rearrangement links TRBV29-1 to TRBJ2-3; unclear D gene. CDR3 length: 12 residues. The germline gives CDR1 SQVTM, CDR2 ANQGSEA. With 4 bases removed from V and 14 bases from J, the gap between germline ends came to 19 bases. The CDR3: CSVVVREIDWYF. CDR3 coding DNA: TGCAGCGTTGTCGTTCGCGAGATTGATTGGTATTTT.

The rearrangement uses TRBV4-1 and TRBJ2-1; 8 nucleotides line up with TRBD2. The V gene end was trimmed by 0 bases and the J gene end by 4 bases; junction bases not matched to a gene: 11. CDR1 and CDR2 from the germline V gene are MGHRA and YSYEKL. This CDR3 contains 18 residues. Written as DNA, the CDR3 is TGCGCCAGCAGCCAAGATTCATCCGGACTAGCCGAGTACAATGAGCAGTTCTTC. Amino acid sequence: CASSQDSSGLAEYNEQFF.

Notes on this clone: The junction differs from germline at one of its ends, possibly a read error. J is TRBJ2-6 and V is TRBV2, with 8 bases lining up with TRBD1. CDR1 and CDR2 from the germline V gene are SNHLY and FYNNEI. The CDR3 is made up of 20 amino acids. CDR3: CASSQAGTGDFHSGANVLTF. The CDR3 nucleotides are TGTGCCAGCAGTCAAGCCGGGACAGGCGATTTTCACTCTGGGGCCAACGTCCTGACTTTC.

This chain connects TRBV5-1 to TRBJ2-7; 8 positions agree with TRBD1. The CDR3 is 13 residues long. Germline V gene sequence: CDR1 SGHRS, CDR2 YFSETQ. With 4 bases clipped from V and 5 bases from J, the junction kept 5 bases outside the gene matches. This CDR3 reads CASSGWTGNEQYF. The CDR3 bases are TGCGCCAGCAGCGGATGGACAGGGAACGAGCAGTACTTC.

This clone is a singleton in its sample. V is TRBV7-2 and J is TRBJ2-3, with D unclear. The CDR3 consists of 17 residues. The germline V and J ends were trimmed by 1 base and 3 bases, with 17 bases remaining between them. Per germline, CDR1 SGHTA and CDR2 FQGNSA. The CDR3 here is CASSLGWAYSMTDTQYF. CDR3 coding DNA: TGTGCCAGCAGCTTAGGGTGGGCCTACTCGATGACAGATACGCAGTATTTT.

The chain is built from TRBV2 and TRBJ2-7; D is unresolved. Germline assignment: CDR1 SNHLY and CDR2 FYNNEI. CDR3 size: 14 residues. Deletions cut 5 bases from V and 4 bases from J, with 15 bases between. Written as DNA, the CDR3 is TGTGCCAGCAGTTCGGTTATACCGGGTTACGAGCAGTACTTC. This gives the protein CASSSVIPGYEQYF.

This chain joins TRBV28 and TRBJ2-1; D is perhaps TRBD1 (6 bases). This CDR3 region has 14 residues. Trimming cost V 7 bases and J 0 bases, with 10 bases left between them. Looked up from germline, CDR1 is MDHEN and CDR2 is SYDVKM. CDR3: CASTLGGSYNEQFF. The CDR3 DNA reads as TGTGCCAGCACCCTAGGGGGCTCCTACAATGAGCAGTTCTTC. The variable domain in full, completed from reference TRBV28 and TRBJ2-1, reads DVKVTQSSRYLVKRTGEKVFLECVQDMDHENMFWYRQDPGLGLRLIYFSYDVKMKEKGDIPEGYSVSREKKERFSLILESASTNQTSMYLCASTLGGSYNEQFFGPGTRLTVL.

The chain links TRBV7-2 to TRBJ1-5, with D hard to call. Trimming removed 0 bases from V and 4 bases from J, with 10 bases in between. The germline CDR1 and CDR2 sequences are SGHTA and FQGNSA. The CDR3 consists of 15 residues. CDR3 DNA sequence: TGTGCCAGCAGCTTAGCGGCCGGGAAGAATCAGCCCCAGCATTTT. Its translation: CASSLAAGKNQPQHF.

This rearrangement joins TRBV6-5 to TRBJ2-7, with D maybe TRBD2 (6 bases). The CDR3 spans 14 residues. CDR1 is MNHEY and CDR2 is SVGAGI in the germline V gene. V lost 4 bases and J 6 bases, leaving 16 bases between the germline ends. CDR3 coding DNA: TGTGCCAGCAGTTCGCTAGCGAACGACGGCGAGCAGTACTTC. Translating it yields CASSSLANDGEQYF.

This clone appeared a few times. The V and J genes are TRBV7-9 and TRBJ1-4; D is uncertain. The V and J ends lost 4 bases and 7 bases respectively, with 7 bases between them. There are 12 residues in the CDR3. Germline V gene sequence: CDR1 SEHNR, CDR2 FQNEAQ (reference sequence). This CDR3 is CASSSIGEKLFF. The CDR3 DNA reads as TGTGCCAGCAGCTCCATCGGTGAAAAACTGTTTTTT.